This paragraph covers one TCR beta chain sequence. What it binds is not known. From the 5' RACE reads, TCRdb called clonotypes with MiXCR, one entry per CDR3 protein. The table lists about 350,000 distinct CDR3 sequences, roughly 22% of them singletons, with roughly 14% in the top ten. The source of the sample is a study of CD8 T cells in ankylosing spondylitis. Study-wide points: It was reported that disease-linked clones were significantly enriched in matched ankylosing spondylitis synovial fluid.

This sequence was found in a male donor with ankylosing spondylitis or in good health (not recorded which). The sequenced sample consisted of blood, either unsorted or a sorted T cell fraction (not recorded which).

The chain's CDR3 is CASSLPRNTGELFF. The CDR3 coding sequence is TGTGCCAGCAGTTTACCCCGGAACACCGGGGAGCTGTTTTTT. The chain uses TRBV2 and TRBJ2-2; unclear D gene. Trimming pared 5 bases from V and 1 base from J, leaving 8 bases between. Germline CDR1 is SNHLY and CDR2 is FYNNEI. The CDR3 covers 14 residues.